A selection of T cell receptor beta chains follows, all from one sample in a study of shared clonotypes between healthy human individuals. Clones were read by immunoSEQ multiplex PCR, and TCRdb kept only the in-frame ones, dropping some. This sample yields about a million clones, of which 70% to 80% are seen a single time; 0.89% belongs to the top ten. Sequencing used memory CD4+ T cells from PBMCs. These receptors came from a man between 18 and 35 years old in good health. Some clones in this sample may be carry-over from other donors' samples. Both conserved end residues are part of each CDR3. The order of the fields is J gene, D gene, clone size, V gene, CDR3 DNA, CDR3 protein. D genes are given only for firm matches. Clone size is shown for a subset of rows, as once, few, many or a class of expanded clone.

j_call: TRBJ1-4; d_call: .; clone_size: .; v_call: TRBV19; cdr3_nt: TGTGCCAGCAGCGAGGTTTCAACTAATGAAAAACTGTTTTTT; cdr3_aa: CASSEVSTNEKLFF
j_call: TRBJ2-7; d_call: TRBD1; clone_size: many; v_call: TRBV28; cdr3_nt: TGTGCCAGCAGTTTATTAGACGGGACAGGGCTCTACGAGCAGTACTTC; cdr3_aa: CASSLLDGTGLYEQYF
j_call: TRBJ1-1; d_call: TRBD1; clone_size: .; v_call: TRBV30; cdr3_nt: TGTGCCTGGAGGGGGTTAGGACAGGGTACTGAAGCTTTCTTT; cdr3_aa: CAWRGLGQGTEAFF
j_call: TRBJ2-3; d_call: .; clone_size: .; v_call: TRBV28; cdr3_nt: TGTGCCACCAGACAGCTCGCGCAGTATTTT; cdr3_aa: CATRQLAQYF
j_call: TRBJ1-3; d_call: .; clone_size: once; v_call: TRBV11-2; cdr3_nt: TGTGCCAGCAGCTTCCCACGGGTTGGTGGAAACACCATATATTTT; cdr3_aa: CASSFPRVGGNTIYF
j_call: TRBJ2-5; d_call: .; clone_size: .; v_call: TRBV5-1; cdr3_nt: TGCGCCAGCAGCTCCCACGGTCTGGTGGGCCAAGAGACCCAGTACTTC; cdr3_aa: CASSSHGLVGQETQYF
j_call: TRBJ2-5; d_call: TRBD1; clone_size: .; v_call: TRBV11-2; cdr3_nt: TGTGCCAGCAGCCCTTTGGGACAGCTGGGGGAGACCCAGTACTTC; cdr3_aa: CASSPLGQLGETQYF
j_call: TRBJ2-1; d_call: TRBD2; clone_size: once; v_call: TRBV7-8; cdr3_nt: TGTGCCAGCAGCTTTGTAAGGCTAGCGGAGGACAATGAGCAGTTCTTC; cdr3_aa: CASSFVRLAEDNEQFF
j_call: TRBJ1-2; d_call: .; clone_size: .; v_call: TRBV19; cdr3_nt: TGTGCCAGTAGTCTACGGGACGTTGGCTACACCTTC; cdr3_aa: CASSLRDVGYTF
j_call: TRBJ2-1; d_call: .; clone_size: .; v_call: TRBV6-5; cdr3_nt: TGTGCCAGCAGCACCCGGGGCTACCCCCATGAGCAGTTCTTC; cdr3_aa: CASSTRGYPHEQFF
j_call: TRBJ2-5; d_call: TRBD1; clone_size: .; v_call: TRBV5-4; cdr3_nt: TGTGCCAGCGGTAGACAGGGTGGGCTGGGAGAGACCCAGTACTTC; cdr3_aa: CASGRQGGLGETQYF
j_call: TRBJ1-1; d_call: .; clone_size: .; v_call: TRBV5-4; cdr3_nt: TGTGCCAGCACCCGGACAGCTATGAACACTGAAGCTTTCTTT; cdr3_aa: CASTRTAMNTEAFF
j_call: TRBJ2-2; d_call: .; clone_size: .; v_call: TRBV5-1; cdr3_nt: TGCGCCAGCAGCTTAAGACGGTCGAACACCGGGGAGCTGTTTTTT; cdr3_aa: CASSLRRSNTGELFF
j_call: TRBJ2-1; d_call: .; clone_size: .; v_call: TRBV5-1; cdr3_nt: TGCGCCAGCAGCTTGGGGGCCGGGACTCCCTACAATGAGCAGTTCTTC; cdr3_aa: CASSLGAGTPYNEQFF
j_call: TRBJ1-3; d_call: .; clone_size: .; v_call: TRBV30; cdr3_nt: TGTGCCTGGGAGGGTAAGGGAGGCTCTGGAAACACCATATATTTT; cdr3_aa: CAWEGKGGSGNTIYF
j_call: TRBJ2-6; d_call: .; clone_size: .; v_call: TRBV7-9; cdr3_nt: TGTGCCAGCAGCTTTACACACTCTGGGGCCAACGTCCTGACTTTC; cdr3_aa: CASSFTHSGANVLTF
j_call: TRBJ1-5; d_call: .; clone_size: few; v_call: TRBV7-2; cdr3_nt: TGTGCCAGCAGCTTTGGGACACGCAATCAGCCCCAGCATTTT; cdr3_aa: CASSFGTRNQPQHF
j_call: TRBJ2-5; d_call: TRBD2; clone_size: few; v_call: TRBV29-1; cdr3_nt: TGCAGCCTCCGAAGCGGGAGAGGGGAGACCCAGTACTTC; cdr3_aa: CSLRSGRGETQYF
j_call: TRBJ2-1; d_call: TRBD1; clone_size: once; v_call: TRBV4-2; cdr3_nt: TGTGCCAGCAGCCAAGAGAGACAGGGGGGCAACAATGAGCAGTTCTTC; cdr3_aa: CASSQERQGGNNEQFF
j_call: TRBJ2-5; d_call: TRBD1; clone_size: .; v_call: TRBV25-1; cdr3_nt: TGTGCCAGCAGTAAGGGACAGGGAAAAAAAGAGACCCAGTACTTC; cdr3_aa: CASSKGQGKKETQYF
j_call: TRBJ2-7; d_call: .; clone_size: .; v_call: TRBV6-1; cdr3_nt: TGTGCCAGCAGTGCTGCTCCAGGGCCCTACGAGCAGTACTTC; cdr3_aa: CASSAAPGPYEQYF
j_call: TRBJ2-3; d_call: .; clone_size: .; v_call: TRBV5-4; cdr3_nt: TGTGCCAGCAGCTTGGGAGGGACTAGCACAGATACGCAGTATTTT; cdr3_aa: CASSLGGTSTDTQYF
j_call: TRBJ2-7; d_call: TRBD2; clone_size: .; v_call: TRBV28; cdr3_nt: TGTGCCAGCACAGGGGCGGGAGGACTCTACGAGCAGTACTTC; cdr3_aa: CASTGAGGLYEQYF
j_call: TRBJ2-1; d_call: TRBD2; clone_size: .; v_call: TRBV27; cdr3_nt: TGTGCCAGCCGACCGATAGCGGGAGCTTACTACAATGAGCAGTTCTTC; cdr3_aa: CASRPIAGAYYNEQFF
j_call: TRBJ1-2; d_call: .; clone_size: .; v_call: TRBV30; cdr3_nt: TGTGCCATCCGGGTCGGAGGGAGGGCGAACTATGGCTACACCTTC; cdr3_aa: CAIRVGGRANYGYTF
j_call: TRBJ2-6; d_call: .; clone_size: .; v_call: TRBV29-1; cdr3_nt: TGCAGCGTCGGACCCCACTCTGGGGCCAACGTCCTGACTTTC; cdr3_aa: CSVGPHSGANVLTF
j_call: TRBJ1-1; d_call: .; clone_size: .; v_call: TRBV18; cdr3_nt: TGTGCCAGCTCACGGCTGACAGTTGCAAACACTGAAGCTTTCTTT; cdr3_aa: CASSRLTVANTEAFF
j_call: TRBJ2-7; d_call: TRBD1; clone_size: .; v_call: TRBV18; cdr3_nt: TGTGCCAGCTCACCGGGACAGTTCCACGAGCAGTACTTC; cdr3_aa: CASSPGQFHEQYF
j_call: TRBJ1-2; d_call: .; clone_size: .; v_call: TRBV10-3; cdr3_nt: TGTGCCATCAGTGTAGGACAGAGCTATGGCTACACCTTC; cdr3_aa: CAISVGQSYGYTF
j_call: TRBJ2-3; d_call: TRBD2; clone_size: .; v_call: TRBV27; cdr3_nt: TGTGCCAGCAGTCTAACTAGCGGGAGCACAGATACGCAGTATTTT; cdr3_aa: CASSLTSGSTDTQYF
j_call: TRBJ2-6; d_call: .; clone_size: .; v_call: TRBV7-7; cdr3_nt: TGTGCCAGCAGCACTGGCTCGCCACAAAGTCGGGCCAACGTCCTGACTTTC; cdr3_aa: CASSTGSPQSRANVLTF
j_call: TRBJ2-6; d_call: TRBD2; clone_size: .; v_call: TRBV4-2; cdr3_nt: TGTGCCAGCAGCCAGGGATGGGGGGGCTCTGGGGCCAACGTCCTGACTTTC; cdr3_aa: CASSQGWGGSGANVLTF
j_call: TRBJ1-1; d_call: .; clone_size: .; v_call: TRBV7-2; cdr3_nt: TGTGCCAGCAGGGATGCGATCAGACCGGGGGACACTGAAGCTTTCTTT; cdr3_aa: CASRDAIRPGDTEAFF
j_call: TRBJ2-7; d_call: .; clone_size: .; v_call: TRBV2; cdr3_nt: TGTGCCAGCAGACCTACAGGACCCGCATGGGGCGAGCAGTACTTC; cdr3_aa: CASRPTGPAWGEQYF
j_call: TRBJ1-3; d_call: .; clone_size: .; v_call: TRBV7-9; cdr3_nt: TGTGCCAGCAGCTTAGAGTTTTGGACTTCCTCTGGAAACACCATATATTTT; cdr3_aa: CASSLEFWTSSGNTIYF
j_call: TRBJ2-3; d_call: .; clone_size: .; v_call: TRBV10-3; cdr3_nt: TGTGCCATCAGCGACAGCAACACAGATACGCAGTATTTT; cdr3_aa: CAISDSNTDTQYF
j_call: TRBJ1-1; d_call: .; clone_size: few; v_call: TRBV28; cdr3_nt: TGTGCCAGCAGTCCGGGACGTACCTCAGGAGGCACTGAAGCTTTCTTT; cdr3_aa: CASSPGRTSGGTEAFF
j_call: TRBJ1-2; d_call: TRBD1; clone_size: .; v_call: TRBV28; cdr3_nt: TGTGCCAGCAGTTTATGGGTCGGACAGGGCCTTAACTATGGCTACACCTTC; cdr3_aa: CASSLWVGQGLNYGYTF
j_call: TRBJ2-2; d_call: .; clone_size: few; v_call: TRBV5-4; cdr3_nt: TGTGCCAGCAGCTGGGGGGTCACCGGGGAGCTGTTTTTT; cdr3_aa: CASSWGVTGELFF
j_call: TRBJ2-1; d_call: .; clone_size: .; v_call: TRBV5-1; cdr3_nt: TGCGCCAGCAGCTTGGCTGGCAATGAGCAGTTCTTC; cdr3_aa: CASSLAGNEQFF
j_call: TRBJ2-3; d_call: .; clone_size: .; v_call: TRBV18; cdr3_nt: TGTGCCAGCTCACCCGGGACACTCCCAGATACGCAGTATTTT; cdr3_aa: CASSPGTLPDTQYF
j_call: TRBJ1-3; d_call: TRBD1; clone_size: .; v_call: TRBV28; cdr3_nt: TGTGCCATCAGGGGGGCGGCTGGAAACACCATATATTTT; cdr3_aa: CAIRGAAGNTIYF
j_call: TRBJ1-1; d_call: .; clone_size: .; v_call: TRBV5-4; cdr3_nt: TGTGCCAGCAGCTTGTGGGTGAACACTGAAGCTTTCTTT; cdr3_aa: CASSLWVNTEAFF
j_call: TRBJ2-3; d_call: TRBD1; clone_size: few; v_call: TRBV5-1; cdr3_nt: TGCGCCAGCAGCTTGACCGGACAGGGGAGGACCACAGATACGCAGTATTTT; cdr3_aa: CASSLTGQGRTTDTQYF
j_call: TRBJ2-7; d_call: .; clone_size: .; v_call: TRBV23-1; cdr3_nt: TGCGCCAGCAGTCAATTTCCTAGCGATGATATGTACGAGCAGTACTTC; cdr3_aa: CASSQFPSDDMYEQYF
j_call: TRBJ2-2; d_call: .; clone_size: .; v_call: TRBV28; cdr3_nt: TGTGCCAGCAGTTTACAAACCGGGGAGCTGTTTTTT; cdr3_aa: CASSLQTGELFF
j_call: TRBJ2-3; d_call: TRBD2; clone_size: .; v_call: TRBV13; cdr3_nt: TGTGCCAGCAGCTTAGATTCGAGGCGGGAGGGGGGCACAGATACGCAGTATTTT; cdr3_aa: CASSLDSRREGGTDTQYF
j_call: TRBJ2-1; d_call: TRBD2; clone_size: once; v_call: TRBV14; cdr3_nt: TGTGCCAGCAGCCAAGAGCGAGCGGGACGTCTCTACAATGAGCAGTTCTTC; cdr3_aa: CASSQERAGRLYNEQFF